This TCR beta chain was retrieved from a study of cytomegalovirus exposure and HLA in healthy donors. This clone was counted once. Its cognate antigen is unknown. A read error may account for a junction end that differs from germline. CDR1 SEHNR and CDR2 FQNEAQ come from the germline V gene (reference sequence). The length of the CDR3 is 13 residues. Primers included in the PCR were 60 Vbeta and 13 Jbeta primers. Sequenced by immunoSEQ multiplex PCR; TCRdb stores in-frame clones only, minus some. Of roughly 140,000 clones listed, around 80% are singletons. Study-level findings and limits: Reportedly, TCR beta sequences accurately predicted HLA-A and HLA-B alleles in most subjects.

This TCR came from a man aged 18 to 29 in good health and CMV-seronegative. Sequencing was done on a sample of PBMCs. V usage is TRBV7-9 and J usage is TRBJ1-1, with D perhaps TRBD1 (5 bases). CDR3 in amino acids: CSSSGTGNTEAFF. CDR3 nucleotide sequence: TGTTCCAGCAGCGGAACAGGGAACACTGAAGCTTTCTTT.